The present T cell receptor beta chain was sequenced within a study of T cell changes during pregnancy in multiple sclerosis. Sequencing was performed with immunoSEQ multiplex PCR; in TCRdb, only in-frame clones are kept and a portion is missing. The sample records about 92,000 clones, roughly 90% being singletons. The CDR3 sequence is 14 residues long. The ends lost 6 bases at V and 1 base at J; junction bases unmatched: 3. Germline V gene data show CDR1 as ENHRY and CDR2 as SYGVKD. Here the sequenced sample was peripheral blood, taken in the first trimester of pregnancy. The chain employs TRBV10-3 and TRBJ1-1; 9 bases align to TRBD1. The receptor comes from a female donor with multiple sclerosis, enrolled in a pregnancy study. The DNA for the CDR3 is TGTGCCATCAGCCCGGACAGGGGGAACACTGAAGCTTTCTTT. Translation: CAISPDRGNTEAFF.